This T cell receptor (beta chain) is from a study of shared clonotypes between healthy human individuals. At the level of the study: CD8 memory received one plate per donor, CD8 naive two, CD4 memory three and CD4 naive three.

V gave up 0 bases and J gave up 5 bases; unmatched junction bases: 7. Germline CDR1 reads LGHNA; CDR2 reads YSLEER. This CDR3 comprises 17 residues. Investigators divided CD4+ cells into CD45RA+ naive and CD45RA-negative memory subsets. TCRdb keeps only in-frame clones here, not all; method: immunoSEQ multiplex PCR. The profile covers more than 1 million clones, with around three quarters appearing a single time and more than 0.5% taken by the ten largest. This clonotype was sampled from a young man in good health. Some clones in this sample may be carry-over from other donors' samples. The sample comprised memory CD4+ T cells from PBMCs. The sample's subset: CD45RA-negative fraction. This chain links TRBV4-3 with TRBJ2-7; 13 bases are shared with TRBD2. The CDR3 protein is CASSQELAGGPTDEQYF. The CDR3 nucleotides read TGCGCCAGCAGCCAAGAACTAGCGGGAGGGCCCACTGACGAGCAGTACTTC.